A single T cell receptor beta chain is shown here with its context. Germline CDR1 is MNHEY and CDR2 is SMNVEV (reference sequence). V lost 3 bases, J lost 1 base, and 2 bases stayed unmatched. The CDR3 loop spans 15 amino acids. Profiling relied on immunoSEQ multiplex PCR, and the TCRdb table lists in-frame clones only, not all of them. The sample consists of some 64,000 clones, 90% of them appearing once. This entry comes from a study of control samples from healthy donors and cancer patients. The sample taken for sequencing was PBMCs. The V call is TRBV27, the J call TRBJ2-3, with 9 bases fitting TRBD2. This clonotype was sampled from a woman in her forties or fifties with colorectal cancer. CDR3 loop: CASSFASGGTDTQYF. The CDR3 DNA reads TGTGCCAGCAGTTTCGCTAGCGGGGGCACAGATACGCAGTATTTT.